A single sample is the source of the 13 T cell receptor beta chains below, sequenced in a study of identical twins' blood T cells. TCRdb reprocessed the 5' RACE reads via MiXCR and lists one record per CDR3 protein. The table shows fewer than 450,000 distinct CDR3 sequences, with 28% occurring only once. The sequencing input was PBMCs. All receptors derive from a woman aged 18-50 years in good health.

This clonotype was seen once. The chain is built from TRBV2 and TRBJ1-3; no reliable D call. CDR1 is SNHLY and CDR2 is FYNNEI in the germline V gene. Trimming removed 3 bases at V and 4 bases at J, with 13 bases between. CDR3 length equals 15 residues. The chain's CDR3 is CASSDGGTGGNTIYF. The CDR3 DNA is TGTGCCAGCAGTGATGGTGGTACGGGGGGAAACACCATATATTTT. The full variable domain, with the rest looked up from reference TRBV2 and TRBJ1-3, is EPEVTQTPSHQVTQMGQEVILRCVPISNHLYFYWYRQILGQKVEFLVSFYNNEISEKSEIFDDQFSVERPDGSNFTLKIRSTKLEDSAMYFCASSDGGTGGNTIYFGEGSWLTVV.

In its sample, this clonotype was seen a few times. CDR3 sequence reads: CASSSLTKDPSTDTQYF. The CDR3 DNA reads TGCGCCAGCAGTTCCCTAACCAAGGACCCTAGCACAGATACGCAGTATTTT. V gene TRBV5-1 combines with J gene TRBJ2-3; D uncertain. V was shortened by 5 bases and J by 0 bases, with 19 bases between the two germline ends. CDR1 and CDR2 from the germline V gene are SGHRS and YFSETQ. This CDR3 comprises 17 residues.

This clonotype was recorded a few times. The chain combines TRBV5-1 with TRBJ1-4; D not resolved. The CDR3 covers 20 residues. The V end was cut by 1 base, the J end by 0 bases, with 22 bases between. CDR1 is SGHRS, CDR2 YFSETQ, per germline. The CDR3 loop reads CASSLSPWESQSATNEKLFF. CDR3 nucleotide sequence: TGCGCCAGCAGCTTGAGTCCCTGGGAGTCGCAGTCTGCAACTAATGAAAAACTGTTTTTT.

As DNA, the CDR3 is TGTGCCAGCAGCTTAGGAGCGGGGGTCTACAATGAGCAGTTCTTC. Residues: CASSLGAGVYNEQFF. The chain joins TRBV7-2 to TRBJ2-1; 8 bases are a match to TRBD2. Germline CDR1 is SGHTA and CDR2 is FQGNSA. There are 15 residues in the CDR3. After removal of 1 base from V and 3 bases from J, the junction contained 2 bases not matched to a gene.

This clonotype appeared a few times. V usage is TRBV5-1 and J usage is TRBJ2-1; TRBD1 matches 9 bases. This CDR3 region has 16 residues. CDR1 and CDR2 (germline): SGHRS, YFSETQ. J gave up 4 bases and V 5 bases, and 10 bases lay outside the gene matches. The CDR3 loop reads CASSTSGQGRYNEQFF. The CDR3, as DNA: TGCGCCAGCAGTACCTCAGGACAGGGGCGTTACAATGAGCAGTTCTTC.

This clonotype was counted a few times. The genes are TRBV7-8 and TRBJ2-2, with a possible D match to TRBD2 (6 bases). The CDR3 is made up of 15 amino acids. The V gene lost 3 bases and the J gene lost 0 bases, with 8 bases spanning the gap. CDR1 is SGHVS and CDR2 is FQNEAQ in the germline V gene. CDR3: CASSFREPNTGELFF. CDR3 nucleotides: TGTGCCAGCAGCTTTCGGGAGCCGAACACCGGGGAGCTGTTTTTT.

V gene TRBV29-1 combines with J gene TRBJ2-5; possible D gene TRBD1, 6 bases. Germline V lookup: CDR1 SQVTM, CDR2 ANQGSEA. This CDR3 contains 12 residues. Trimming took 4 bases from V and 5 from J, leaving 11 bases between them. CDR3 sequence: CSVAQGWETQYF. For the CDR3, the DNA is TGCAGCGTTGCTCAGGGGTGGGAGACCCAGTACTTC.

The gene calls are TRBV6-5 and TRBJ2-1; 8 bases map to TRBD2. The trim removed 6 bases at V and 0 bases at J, leaving 7 bases unmatched. CDR3 length equals 16 residues. Germline CDR1 is MNHEY and CDR2 is SVGAGI. The CDR3 region has the DNA TGTGCCAGCAGCCTTAGCGGGGCGAGCTCCTACAATGAGCAGTTCTTC. Translated, it gives CASSLSGASSYNEQFF.

For this clonotype: Given a much more abundant clone one base away, this may be a read error. This sequence joins TRBV9 and TRBJ2-3; no clear D. This CDR3 contains 12 residues. CDR1 and CDR2 (germline): SGDLS, YYNGEE. The CDR3 loop reads CANSSPRDTQYF. In DNA, the CDR3 is TGTGCCAACAGCTCTCCGAGAGATACGCAGTATTTT.

This chain joins TRBV18 and TRBJ2-7; 8 positions agree with TRBD1. The CDR3 consists of 13 residues. Germline loops: CDR1 KGHSH, CDR2 LQKENI. Unmatched junction bases numbered 5, after V lost 7 bases and J lost 3 bases. The CDR3 DNA reads as TGTGCCAGCTTATCAGGACAGGGCTACGAGCAGTACTTC. It encodes CASLSGQGYEQYF.

This clonotype has just a few counts. This chain connects TRBV5-1 to TRBJ2-2, with 10 bases fitting TRBD2. V lost 5 bases to trimming and J lost 6 bases; unmatched junction nucleotides: 4. The germline CDR1 and CDR2 sequences are SGHRS and YFSETQ. This CDR3 is built from 14 residues. The CDR3 protein is CASRPLAGAGELFF. The CDR3 bases are TGCGCCAGCAGGCCCCTAGCGGGAGCCGGGGAGCTGTTTTTT.

This chain uses TRBV20-1 with TRBJ1-4; unclear D gene. The CDR3 covers 17 residues. Trimming removed 0 bases from V and 0 bases from J, with 14 bases in between. The germline CDR1 and CDR2 sequences are DFQATT and SNEGSKA (reference sequence). The CDR3 coding sequence is TGCAGTGCTAGAGAGGCAAGGGCGGACCCAACTAATGAAAAACTGTTTTTT. It codes for CSAREARADPTNEKLFF.

This clonotype has just a few counts. The J gene is TRBJ1-6, the V gene TRBV18; D might be TRBD1 (5 bases). The CDR3 contains 15 residues. V gave up 3 bases and J gave up 5 bases, with 11 bases separating them. Germline loops: CDR1 KGHSH, CDR2 LQKENI. The CDR3 protein is CASSPGREDNSPLHF. CDR3 coding DNA: TGTGCCAGCTCACCCGGCAGGGAGGATAATTCACCCCTCCACTTT.